Following are 19 T cell receptor beta chains from one sample sequenced in a study of regulatory T cells in long-lasting Graves disease. Construction of TCR beta libraries relied on iRepertoire HTBI primers and on Arm-PCR targeting CDR3 regions. TCRdb fed the multiplex PCR reads into MiXCR, producing one record per CDR3 protein. In the table there are 400,000 or so distinct CDR3 sequences, less than 25% of which are singletons. Time point denoted: persistent/refractory GD, antithyroid drugs over 5 years with positive TRAb. Construction of the TCR library relied on RNA isolated from PBMCs. The source material was peripheral blood mononuclear cells (PBMCs), sampled when the disease was refractory, from a patient treated with antithyroid drugs. The source is a female donor with Graves disease.

This chain links TRBV7-8 with TRBJ2-2; TRBD1 is a possible D gene (7 bases). Germline V lookup: CDR1 SGHVS, CDR2 FQNEAQ. This CDR3 comprises 16 residues. The V and J ends lost 2 bases and 3 bases respectively, with 13 bases between them. This CDR3 is CASSLSFRGDTGELFF. Written as DNA, the CDR3 is TGTGCCAGCAGCTTAAGTTTCAGGGGGGACACCGGGGAGCTGTTTTTT.

The table lists this clonotype with a count of one. The CDR3 sequence is CASRGQGVNTEAFF. The CDR3, as DNA: TGTGCCAGCAGGGGACAGGGGGTAAACACTGAAGCTTTCTTT. V is TRBV6-1 and J is TRBJ1-1; 11 nucleotides agree with TRBD1. The germline CDR1 and CDR2 sequences are MNHNS and SASEGT. Trimming took 6 bases from V and 2 from J; bases not matched to a gene: 2. The CDR3 has 14 amino acids.

This clonotype was seen a few times. This rearrangement joins TRBV5-1 to TRBJ1-3; unclear D gene. Germline-derived CDR1 and CDR2 are SGHRS and YFSETQ. With 4 bases removed from V and 4 bases from J, the gap between germline ends came to 21 bases. The CDR3 sequence is 17 residues long. The CDR3 is CASSGGLLTRTGNTIYF. The CDR3 DNA is TGCGCCAGCAGCGGTGGACTATTAACCAGGACGGGAAACACCATATATTTT.

This clonotype was detected a few times. V usage is TRBV10-3 and J usage is TRBJ2-7; no clear D. The CDR3 sequence is 11 residues long. V lost 10 bases and J 5 bases, leaving 12 bases between the germline ends. Germline V gene sequence: CDR1 ENHRY, CDR2 SYGVKD. CDR3 amino acids: CATLKQNEQYF. The CDR3 DNA is TGTGCCACCCTCAAACAGAACGAGCAGTACTTC.

The chain's CDR3 is CSASTDWGNTIYF. CDR3 coding DNA: TGCAGTGCCAGTACTGATTGGGGAAACACCATATATTTT. The chain combines TRBV20-1 with TRBJ1-3; the D is unclear. V lost 6 bases, J lost 4 bases, and 13 bases lay in between. The CDR3 runs 13 residues. The V gene's germline CDR1 is DFQATT and CDR2 SNEGSKA (reference sequence).

This rearrangement joins TRBV6-1 to TRBJ2-7; TRBD2 agrees at 7 bases. Trimming at V came to 4 bases and at J to 4 bases, leaving 10 bases not matched to a gene. This CDR3 contains 15 residues. Germline assignment: CDR1 MNHNS and CDR2 SASEGT. The CDR3: CASSAAGLPGYEQYF. For the CDR3, the DNA is TGTGCCAGCAGTGCGGCGGGACTACCGGGGTACGAGCAGTACTTC.

The V call is TRBV7-9, the J call TRBJ2-7, with 7 bases lining up with TRBD1. This CDR3 is built from 15 residues. The V gene's germline CDR1 is SEHNR and CDR2 FQNEAQ (reference sequence). Germline trimming cut 0 bases from V and 4 bases from J; bases unmatched to any gene: 6. This CDR3 is CASSLATGFRYEQYF. As DNA, the CDR3 is TGTGCCAGCAGCTTAGCGACAGGGTTCAGGTACGAGCAGTACTTC.

This clonotype showed up many times. The J gene is TRBJ1-6, the V gene TRBV12-3 or TRBV12-4; D not resolved. This CDR3 is 15 amino acids long. Trimming took 7 bases from V and 7 from J, leaving 17 bases between them. The CDR3 DNA reads TGTGCCAGCAAGCCTGGCGCTGGAGGAAATTCACCCCTCCACTTT. It yields the protein CASKPGAGGNSPLHF.

This clonotype has at least ten counts. The rearrangement uses TRBV28 and TRBJ2-2; 8 nucleotides align to TRBD1. Trimming cost V 4 bases and J 1 base; bases outside gene matches: 2. The CDR3 runs 15 residues. Germline V gene lookup returns CDR1 MDHEN and CDR2 SYDVKM. CDR3 sequence reads: CASSSGQGNTGELFF. The DNA of the CDR3 is TGTGCCAGCAGTTCCGGACAGGGGAACACCGGGGAGCTGTTTTTT. Drawing the rest from reference TRBV28 and TRBJ2-2, the complete variable domain is DVKVTQSSRYLVKRTGEKVFLECVQDMDHENMFWYRQDPGLGLRLIYFSYDVKMKEKGDIPEGYSVSREKKERFSLILESASTNQTSMYLCASSSGQGNTGELFFGEGSRLTVL.

The chain carries TRBV7-2 and TRBJ1-2; maybe TRBD1 (6 bases). The V end was cut by 5 bases, the J end by 5 bases, with 18 bases between. Per the germline V gene, CDR1 is SGHTA and CDR2 is FQGNSA. The CDR3 runs to 15 residues. The CDR3 DNA reads TGTGCCAGCAGCCCCAGGGGATACGGGTCATATGGCTACACCTTC. Translating gives CASSPRGYGSYGYTF.

The chain combines TRBV27 with TRBJ2-7; the D gene is possibly TRBD1 (6 bases). Trimming took 9 bases from V and 6 from J, leaving 12 bases between them. The CDR3 has 11 amino acids. Germline values: CDR1 MNHEY, CDR2 SMNVEV (reference sequence). The CDR3 loop reads CARTRGPEQYF. The CDR3 coding sequence is TGTGCCAGGACCAGGGGTCCCGAGCAGTACTTC.

This chain joins TRBV19 and TRBJ2-2, with TRBD1 identical over 7 bases. V was pared by 7 bases and J by 0 bases, with 5 bases of the junction left unmatched. The length of the CDR3 is 15 residues. Germline lookup yields CDR1 LNHDA and CDR2 SQIVND (reference sequence). For the CDR3, the DNA is TGTGCCAGTAAAGGGGACAGAGCGAACACCGGGGAGCTGTTTTTT. Translation: CASKGDRANTGELFF. Filled out from reference TRBV19 and TRBJ2-2, the complete variable domain reads DGGITQSPKYLFRKEGQNVTLSCEQNLNHDAMYWYRQDPGQGLRLIYYSQIVNDFQKGDIAEGYSVSREKKESFPLTVTSAQKNPTAFYLCASKGDRANTGELFFGEGSRLTVL.

The chain combines TRBV7-6 with TRBJ2-2; 9 positions agree with TRBD1. J lost 7 bases, V lost 5 bases, and 8 bases had no gene match. The CDR3 loop spans 15 amino acids. Germline assignment: CDR1 SGHVS and CDR2 FNYEAQ. In DNA form, the CDR3 reads TGTGCCAGCAGCCTCCCGACAGGGGGGATCGGGGAGCTGTTTTTT. Protein sequence: CASSLPTGGIGELFF. The full variable domain, its missing parts supplied by reference TRBV7-6 and TRBJ2-2, is GAGVSQSPRYKVTKRGQDVALRCDPISGHVSLYWYRQALGQGPEFLTYFNYEAQQDKSGLPNDRFSAERPEGSISTLTIQRTEQRDSAMYRCASSLPTGGIGELFFGEGSRLTVL.

V usage is TRBV13 and J usage is TRBJ1-1; TRBD1 matches at 11 bases. This CDR3 spans 15 amino acids. With V trimmed by 0 bases and J by 5 bases, 2 bases remained unmatched. Germline values: CDR1 PRHDT, CDR2 FYEKMQ (reference sequence). The CDR3: CASSLGGQGDTEAFF. CDR3 sequence (DNA): TGTGCCAGCAGCTTAGGGGGACAGGGGGATACTGAAGCTTTCTTT.

This clonotype has ten or more counts. This chain joins TRBV28 and TRBJ2-2; D is possibly TRBD1 (6 bases). V was shortened by 6 bases and J by 5 bases, with 16 bases between the two germline ends. The CDR3 length is 15 residues. CDR1 is MDHEN, CDR2 SYDVKM, per germline. CDR3 residues: CASRPGTHLTGELFF. As DNA, the CDR3 is TGTGCCAGCAGACCTGGGACACACCTAACCGGGGAGCTGTTTTTT.

The chain employs TRBV29-1 and TRBJ1-5; 9 nucleotides line up with TRBD1. Germline V lookup: CDR1 SQVTM, CDR2 ANQGSEA. Trimming at V came to 6 bases and at J to 6 bases, leaving 12 bases not matched to a gene. The CDR3 loop spans 15 amino acids. The CDR3 DNA reads TGCAGCGTAGGAACAGGGGGCTCTGGTGCTCAGCCCCAGCATTTT. Translated, it gives CSVGTGGSGAQPQHF.

The chain employs TRBV4-1 and TRBJ1-6, with a weak D call TRBD1 (6 bases). Germline V lookup: CDR1 MGHRA, CDR2 YSYEKL. V lost 1 base to trimming and J lost 0 bases, with 10 bases between them. The CDR3 loop spans 17 amino acids. The CDR3 sequence: CASSQGQARSYNSPLHF. CDR3 nucleotide sequence: TGCGCCAGCAGCCAAGGACAGGCCCGCTCCTATAATTCACCCCTCCACTTT.

In its sample, this clonotype was seen many times. This chain links TRBV28 with TRBJ1-1, with a weak D call TRBD1 (5 bases). This CDR3 comprises 12 residues. Germline lookup yields CDR1 MDHEN and CDR2 SYDVKM. V lost 7 bases and J 11 bases, leaving 17 bases between the germline ends. In DNA form, the CDR3 reads TGTGCCAGCAACCAGGGAGGGGAGGCCGCTTTCTTT. This translates into CASNQGGEAAFF.

Many counts were recorded for this clonotype. This CDR3 is CSVRQGGYEQYF. The CDR3 nucleotides are TGCAGCGTTCGGCAGGGAGGCTACGAGCAGTACTTC. This sequence joins TRBV29-1 and TRBJ2-7; D perhaps matches TRBD2 (6 bases). V gave up 5 bases and J gave up 3 bases, with 11 bases separating them. Germline assignment: CDR1 SQVTM and CDR2 ANQGSEA. The CDR3 is made up of 12 amino acids.